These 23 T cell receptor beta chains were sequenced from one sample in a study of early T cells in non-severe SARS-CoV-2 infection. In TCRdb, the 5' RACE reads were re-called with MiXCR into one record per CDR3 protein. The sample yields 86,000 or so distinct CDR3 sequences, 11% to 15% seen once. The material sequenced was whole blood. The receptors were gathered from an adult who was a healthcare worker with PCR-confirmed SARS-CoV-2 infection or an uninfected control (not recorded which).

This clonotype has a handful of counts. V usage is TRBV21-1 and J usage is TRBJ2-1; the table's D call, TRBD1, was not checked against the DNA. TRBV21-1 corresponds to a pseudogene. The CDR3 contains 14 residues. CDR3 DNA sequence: TGTGCCAGCAGCTCTTCCAGGGGGTACAATGAGCAGTTCTTC. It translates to CASSSSRGYNEQFF.

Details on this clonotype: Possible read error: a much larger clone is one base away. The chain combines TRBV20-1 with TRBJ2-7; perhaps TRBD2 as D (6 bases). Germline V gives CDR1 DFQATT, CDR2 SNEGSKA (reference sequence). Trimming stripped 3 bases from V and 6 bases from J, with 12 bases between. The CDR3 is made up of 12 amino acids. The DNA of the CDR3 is TGCAGTGCTAGGGGTGGGAGGTGCGAGCAGTACTTC. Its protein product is CSARGGRCEQYF.

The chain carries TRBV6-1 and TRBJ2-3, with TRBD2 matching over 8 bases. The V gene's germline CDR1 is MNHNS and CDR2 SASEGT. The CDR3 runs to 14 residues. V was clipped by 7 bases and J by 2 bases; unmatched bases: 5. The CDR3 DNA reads TGTGCCAGCATTGGCGGGGGGATCACAGATACGCAGTATTTT. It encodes CASIGGGITDTQYF.

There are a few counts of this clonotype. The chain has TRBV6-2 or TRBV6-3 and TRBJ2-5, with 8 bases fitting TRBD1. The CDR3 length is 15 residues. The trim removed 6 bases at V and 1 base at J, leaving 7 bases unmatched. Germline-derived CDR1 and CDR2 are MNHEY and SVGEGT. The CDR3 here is CASSRTGNSQETQYF. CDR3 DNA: TGTGCCAGCAGCCGGACAGGGAACTCCCAAGAGACCCAGTACTTC.

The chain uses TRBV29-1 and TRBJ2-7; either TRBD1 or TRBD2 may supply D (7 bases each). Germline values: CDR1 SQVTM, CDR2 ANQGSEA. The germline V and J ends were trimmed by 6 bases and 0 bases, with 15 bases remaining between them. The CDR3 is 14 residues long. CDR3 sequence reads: CSVKRDSSSYEQYF. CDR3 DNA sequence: TGCAGCGTCAAGCGGGACAGCAGCTCCTACGAGCAGTACTTC.

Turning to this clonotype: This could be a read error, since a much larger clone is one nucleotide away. The CDR3 reads CSVGIEGFTYKQYF. CDR3 bases: TGCAGCGTGGGAATAGAGGGCTTTACCTACAAGCAGTACTTC. The rearrangement joins TRBV29-1 to TRBJ2-7; a possible D gene is TRBD2 (5 bases). The CDR3 is 14 amino acids. Looked up from germline, CDR1 is SQVTM and CDR2 is ANQGSEA.

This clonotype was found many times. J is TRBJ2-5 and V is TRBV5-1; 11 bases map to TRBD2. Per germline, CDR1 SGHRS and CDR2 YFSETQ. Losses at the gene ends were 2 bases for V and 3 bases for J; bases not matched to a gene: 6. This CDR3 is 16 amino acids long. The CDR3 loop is CASSLGPGLAEETQYF. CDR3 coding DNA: TGCGCCAGCAGCTTAGGGCCGGGACTAGCGGAAGAGACCCAGTACTTC.

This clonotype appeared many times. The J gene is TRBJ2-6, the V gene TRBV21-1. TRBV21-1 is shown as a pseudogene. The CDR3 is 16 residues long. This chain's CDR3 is CASSELQSPRANVLTF. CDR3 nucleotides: TGTGCCAGCAGCGAGTTACAGAGCCCTAGAGCCAACGTCCTGACTTTC.

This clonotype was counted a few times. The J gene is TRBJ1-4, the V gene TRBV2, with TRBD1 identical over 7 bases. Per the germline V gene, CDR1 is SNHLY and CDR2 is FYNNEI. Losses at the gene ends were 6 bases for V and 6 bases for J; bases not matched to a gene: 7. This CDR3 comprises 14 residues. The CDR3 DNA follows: TGTGCCAGCAGGACTCCAGGGGGAGATGAAAAACTGTTTTTT. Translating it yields CASRTPGGDEKLFF.

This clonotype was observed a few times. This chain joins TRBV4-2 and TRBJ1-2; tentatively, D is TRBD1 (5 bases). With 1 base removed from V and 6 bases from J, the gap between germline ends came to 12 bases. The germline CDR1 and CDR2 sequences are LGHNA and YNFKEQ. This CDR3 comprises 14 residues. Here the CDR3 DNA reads TGTGCCAGCAGCCAAGGCAGGGAAGTTGATGGCTACACCTTC. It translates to CASSQGREVDGYTF.

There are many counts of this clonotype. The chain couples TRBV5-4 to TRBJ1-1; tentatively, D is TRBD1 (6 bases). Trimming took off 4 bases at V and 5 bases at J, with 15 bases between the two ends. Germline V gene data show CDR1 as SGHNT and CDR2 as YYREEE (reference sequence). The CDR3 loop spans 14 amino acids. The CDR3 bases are TGTGCCAGCAGCCTTGGCGGGGGGCTTACTGAAGCTTTCTTT. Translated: CASSLGGGLTEAFF.

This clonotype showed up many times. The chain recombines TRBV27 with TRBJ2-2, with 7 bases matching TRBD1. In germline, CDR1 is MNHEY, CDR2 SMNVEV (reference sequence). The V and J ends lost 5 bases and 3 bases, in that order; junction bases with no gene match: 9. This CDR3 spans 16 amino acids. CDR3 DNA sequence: TGTGCCAGCAGTCCCGCGACAGGGTTCGACACCGGGGAGCTGTTTTTT. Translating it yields CASSPATGFDTGELFF.

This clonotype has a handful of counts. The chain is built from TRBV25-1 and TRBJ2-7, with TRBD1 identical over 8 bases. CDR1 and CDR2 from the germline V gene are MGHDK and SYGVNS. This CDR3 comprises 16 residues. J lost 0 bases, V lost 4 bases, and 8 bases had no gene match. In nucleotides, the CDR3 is TGTGCCAGCAGTGGCCCCTCGGACAGGGCCTCCTACGAGCAGTACTTC. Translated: CASSGPSDRASYEQYF.

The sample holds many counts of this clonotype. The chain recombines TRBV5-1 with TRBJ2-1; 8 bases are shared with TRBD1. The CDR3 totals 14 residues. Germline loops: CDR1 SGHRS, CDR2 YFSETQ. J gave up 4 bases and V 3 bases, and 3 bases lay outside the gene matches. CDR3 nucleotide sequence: TGCGCCAGCAGCTCGGGACAGGAGTACAATGAGCAGTTCTTC. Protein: CASSSGQEYNEQFF.

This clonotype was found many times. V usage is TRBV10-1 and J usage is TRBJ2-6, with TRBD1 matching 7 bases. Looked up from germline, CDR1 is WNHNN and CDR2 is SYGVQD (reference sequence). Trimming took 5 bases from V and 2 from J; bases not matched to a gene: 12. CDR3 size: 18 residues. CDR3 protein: CASSRQGQLNTGANVLTF. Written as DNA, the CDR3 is TGCGCCAGCAGTAGACAGGGCCAATTAAACACTGGGGCCAACGTCCTGACTTTC.

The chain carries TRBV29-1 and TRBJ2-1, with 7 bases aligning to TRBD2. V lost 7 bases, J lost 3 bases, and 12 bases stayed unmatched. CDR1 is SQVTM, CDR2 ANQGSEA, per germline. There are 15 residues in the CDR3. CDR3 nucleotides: TGCAGCGGCTCCGGACTAGATGGCTTCTACAATGAGCAGTTCTTC. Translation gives CSGSGLDGFYNEQFF.

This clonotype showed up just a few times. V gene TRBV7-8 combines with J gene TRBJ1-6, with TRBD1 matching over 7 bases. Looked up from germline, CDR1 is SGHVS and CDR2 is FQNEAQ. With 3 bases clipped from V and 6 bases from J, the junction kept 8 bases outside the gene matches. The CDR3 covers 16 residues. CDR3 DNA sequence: TGTGCCAGCAGCTTTCGATCTACAGGGGCTAATTCACCCCTCCACTTT. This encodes CASSFRSTGANSPLHF.

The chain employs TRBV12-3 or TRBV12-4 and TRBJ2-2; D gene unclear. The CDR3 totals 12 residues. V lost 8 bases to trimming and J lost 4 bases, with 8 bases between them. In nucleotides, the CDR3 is TGTGCCAGCGGGTCAGGCACCGGGGAGCTGTTTTTT. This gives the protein CASGSGTGELFF.

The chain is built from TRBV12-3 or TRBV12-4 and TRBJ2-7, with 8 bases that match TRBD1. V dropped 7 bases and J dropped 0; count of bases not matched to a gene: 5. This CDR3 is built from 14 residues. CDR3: CASNPGTGSYEQYF. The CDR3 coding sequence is TGTGCCAGCAATCCCGGGACAGGCTCCTACGAGCAGTACTTC.

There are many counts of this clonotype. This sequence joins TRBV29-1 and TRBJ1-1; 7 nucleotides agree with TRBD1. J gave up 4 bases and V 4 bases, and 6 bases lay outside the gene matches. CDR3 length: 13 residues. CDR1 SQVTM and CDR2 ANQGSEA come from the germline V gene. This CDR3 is CSVVDRDITEAFF. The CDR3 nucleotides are TGCAGCGTTGTTGACAGGGATATCACTGAAGCTTTCTTT.

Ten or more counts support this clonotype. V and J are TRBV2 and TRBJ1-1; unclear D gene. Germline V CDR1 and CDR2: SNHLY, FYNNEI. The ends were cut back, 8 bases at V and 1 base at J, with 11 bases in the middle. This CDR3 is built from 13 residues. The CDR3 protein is CASEDDPNTEAFF. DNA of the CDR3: TGTGCCAGCGAGGACGACCCGAACACTGAAGCTTTCTTT.

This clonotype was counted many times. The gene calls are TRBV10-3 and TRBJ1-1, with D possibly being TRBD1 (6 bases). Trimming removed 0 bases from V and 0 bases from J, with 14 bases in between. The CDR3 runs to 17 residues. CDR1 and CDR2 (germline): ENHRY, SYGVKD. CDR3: CAISESPGAGMNTEAFF. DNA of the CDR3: TGTGCCATCAGTGAGTCTCCGGGGGCGGGTATGAACACTGAAGCTTTCTTT.

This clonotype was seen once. CDR3 DNA: TGTGCCAGCAGCTCCCTGGGACTAGCGGGAGGGCCCGGGGAGACCCAGTACTTC. Translated, it gives CASSSLGLAGGPGETQYF. The J gene is TRBJ2-5, the V gene TRBV7-2; 16 bases agree with TRBD2. This CDR3 has 18 amino acids. V dropped 4 bases and J dropped 5; count of bases not matched to a gene: 10. Germline-derived CDR1 and CDR2 are SGHTA and FQGNSA.